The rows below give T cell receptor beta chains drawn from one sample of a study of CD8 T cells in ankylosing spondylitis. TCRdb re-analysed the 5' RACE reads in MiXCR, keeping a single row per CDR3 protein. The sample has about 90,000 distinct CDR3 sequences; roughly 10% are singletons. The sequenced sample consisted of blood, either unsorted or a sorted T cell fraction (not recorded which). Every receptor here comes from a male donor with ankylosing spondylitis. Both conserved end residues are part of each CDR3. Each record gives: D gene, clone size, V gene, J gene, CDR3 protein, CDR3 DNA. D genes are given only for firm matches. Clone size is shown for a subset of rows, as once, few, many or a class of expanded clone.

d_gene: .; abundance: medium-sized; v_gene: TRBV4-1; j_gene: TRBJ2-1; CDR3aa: CASSQDLGGYRCF; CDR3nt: TGCGCCAGCAGCCAAGATCTTGGCGGGTACCGGTGCTTC
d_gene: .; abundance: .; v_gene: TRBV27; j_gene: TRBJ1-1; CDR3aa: CASSLAGVGTEAFF; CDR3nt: TGTGCCAGCAGCCTAGCGGGGGTGGGCACTGAAGCTTTCTTT
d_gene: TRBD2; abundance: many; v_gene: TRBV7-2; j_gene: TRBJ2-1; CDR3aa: CASSLLTSGANEQFF; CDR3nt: TGTGCCAGCAGCTTGTTGACTAGCGGGGCCAACGAGCAGTTCTTC
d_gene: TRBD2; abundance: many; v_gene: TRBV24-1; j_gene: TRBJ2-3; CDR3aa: CATSDWGTSGMTTDTQYF; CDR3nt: TGTGCCACCAGTGACTGGGGGACTAGCGGGATGACCACAGATACGCAGTATTTT
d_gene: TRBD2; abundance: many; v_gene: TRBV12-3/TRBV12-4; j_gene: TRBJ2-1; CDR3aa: CASSSGTSGSEQFF; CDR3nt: TGTGCCAGCAGTTCGGGGACTAGCGGAAGCGAGCAGTTCTTC
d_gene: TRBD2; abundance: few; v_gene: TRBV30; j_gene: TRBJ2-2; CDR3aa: CAWLNLAGGNTGELFF; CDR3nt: TGTGCCTGGCTGAACCTAGCGGGGGGGAACACCGGGGAGCTGTTTTTT
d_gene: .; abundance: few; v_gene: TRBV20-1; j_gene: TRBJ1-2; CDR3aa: CSARPRDTYGYTF; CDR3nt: TGCAGTGCTAGACCCCGGGACACCTATGGCTACACCTTC
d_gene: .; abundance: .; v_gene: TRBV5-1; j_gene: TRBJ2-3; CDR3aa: CASSFRGRGDDTQYF; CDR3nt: TGCGCCAGCAGCTTCAGGGGTCGGGGGGATGATACGCAGTATTTT
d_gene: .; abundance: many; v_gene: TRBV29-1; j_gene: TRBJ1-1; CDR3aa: CSVEGDTEAFF; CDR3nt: TGCAGCGTTGAAGGGGACACTGAAGCTTTCTTT
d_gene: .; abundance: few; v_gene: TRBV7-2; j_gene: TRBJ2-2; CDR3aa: CASSLGQYGELFF; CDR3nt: TGTGCCAGCAGCTTGGGTCAGTACGGGGAGCTGTTTTTT
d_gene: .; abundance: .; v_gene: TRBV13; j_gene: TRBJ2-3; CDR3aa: CASPLGPGLDTQYF; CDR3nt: TGTGCCAGCCCCTTGGGACCAGGATTAGATACGCAGTATTTT
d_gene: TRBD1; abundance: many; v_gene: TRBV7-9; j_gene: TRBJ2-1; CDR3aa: CASSLVVRGYNEQFF; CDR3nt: TGTGCCAGCAGCTTAGTAGTCAGGGGGTACAATGAGCAGTTCTTC
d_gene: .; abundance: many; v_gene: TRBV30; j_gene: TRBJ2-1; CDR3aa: CAWGQGGYNEQFF; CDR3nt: TGTGCCTGGGGGCAGGGTGGCTACAATGAGCAGTTCTTC
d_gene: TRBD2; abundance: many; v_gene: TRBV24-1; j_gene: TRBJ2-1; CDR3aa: CATSGIAGGSYNEQFF; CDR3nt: TGTGCCACCAGTGGTATCGCGGGAGGCTCCTACAATGAGCAGTTCTTC
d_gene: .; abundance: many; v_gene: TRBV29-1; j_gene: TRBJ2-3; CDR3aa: CSCGLPNTDTQYF; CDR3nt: TGCAGCTGTGGACTACCGAACACAGATACGCAGTATTTT
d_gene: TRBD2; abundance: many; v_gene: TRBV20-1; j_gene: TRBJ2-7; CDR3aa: CSATSGFPSPSYEQYF; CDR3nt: TGCAGTGCCACTAGCGGGTTCCCCTCTCCTTCCTACGAGCAGTACTTC
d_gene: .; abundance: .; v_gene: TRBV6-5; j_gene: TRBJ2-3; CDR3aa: CASSYSGSGTDTQYF; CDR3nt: TGTGCCAGCAGTTACTCAGGGAGCGGCACAGATACGCAGTATTTT
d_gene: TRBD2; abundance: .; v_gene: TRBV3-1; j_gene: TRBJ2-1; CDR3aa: CASSQEASGRDNEQFF; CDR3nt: TGTGCCAGCAGCCAAGAGGCTAGCGGGAGGGACAATGAGCAGTTCTTC
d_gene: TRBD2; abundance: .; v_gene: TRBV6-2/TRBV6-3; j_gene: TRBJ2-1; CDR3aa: CASSLRERRNEQFF; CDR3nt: TGTGCCAGCAGTTTGCGGGAGCGAAGGAATGAGCAGTTCTTC
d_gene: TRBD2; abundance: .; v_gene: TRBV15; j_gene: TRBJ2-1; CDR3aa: CATSREREVNEQFF; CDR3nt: TGTGCCACCAGCAGGGAGCGGGAGGTGAATGAGCAGTTCTTC
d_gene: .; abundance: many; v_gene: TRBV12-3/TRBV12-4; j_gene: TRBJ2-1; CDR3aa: CASSIKGHTYNEQFF; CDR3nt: TGTGCCAGCAGCATAAAAGGACACACCTACAATGAGCAGTTCTTC
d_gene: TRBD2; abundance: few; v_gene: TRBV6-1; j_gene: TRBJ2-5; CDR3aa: CASRFGLAGAETQYF; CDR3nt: TGTGCCAGCAGGTTCGGACTAGCGGGAGCAGAGACCCAGTACTTC
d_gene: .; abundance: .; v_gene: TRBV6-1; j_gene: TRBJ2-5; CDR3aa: CASSDSTSVTQYF; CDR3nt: TGTGCCAGCAGTGACAGTACTTCGGTGACCCAGTACTTC
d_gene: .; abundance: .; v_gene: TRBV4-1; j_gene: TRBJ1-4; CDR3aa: CASSEQGNEKLFF; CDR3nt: TGCGCCAGCAGCGAGCAGGGTAATGAAAAACTGTTTTTT
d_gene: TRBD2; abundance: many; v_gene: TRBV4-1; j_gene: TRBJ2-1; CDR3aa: CASSQLGLAGGNEQFF; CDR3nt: TGCGCCAGCAGCCAGCTGGGACTAGCGGGAGGGAATGAGCAGTTCTTC
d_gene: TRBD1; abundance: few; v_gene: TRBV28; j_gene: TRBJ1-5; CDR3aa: CASSSPRGGRLPTYSNQPQHF; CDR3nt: TGTGCCAGCAGTTCCCCCAGGGGGGGACGCCTACCAACTTATAGCAATCAGCCCCAGCATTTT
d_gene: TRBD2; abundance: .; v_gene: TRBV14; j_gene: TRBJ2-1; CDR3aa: CASSQVGRGAYNEQFF; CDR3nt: TGTGCCAGCAGCCAAGTAGGGCGGGGGGCATACAATGAGCAGTTCTTC
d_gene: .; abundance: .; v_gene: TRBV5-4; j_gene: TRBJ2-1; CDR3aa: CASSLGADGEQFF; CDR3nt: TGTGCCAGCAGCTTGGGGGCCGACGGGGAGCAGTTCTTC
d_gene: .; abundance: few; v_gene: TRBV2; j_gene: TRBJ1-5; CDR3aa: CASSQSFDNQPQHF; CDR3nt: TGTGCCAGCAGTCAAAGCTTTGACAATCAGCCCCAGCATTTT
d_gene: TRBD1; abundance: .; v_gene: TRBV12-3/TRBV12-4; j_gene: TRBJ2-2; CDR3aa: CASSVKGTGGSAGELFF; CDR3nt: TGTGCCAGCAGCGTAAAAGGGACAGGGGGGTCGGCCGGGGAGCTGTTTTTT
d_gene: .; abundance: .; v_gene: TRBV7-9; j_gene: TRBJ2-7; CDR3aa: CASSQQGHSYEQYF; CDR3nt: TGTGCCAGCAGCCAGCAGGGACACTCCTACGAGCAGTACTTC
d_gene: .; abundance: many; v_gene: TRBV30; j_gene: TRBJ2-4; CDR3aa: CAWSPKSGRLSKNIQYF; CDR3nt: TGTGCCTGGAGTCCTAAGTCCGGCCGGTTATCCAAAAACATTCAGTACTTC
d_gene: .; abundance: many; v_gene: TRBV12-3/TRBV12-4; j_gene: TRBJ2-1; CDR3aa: CASSSGGTYNEQFF; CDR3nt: TGTGCCAGTTCTAGTGGGGGAACCTACAATGAGCAGTTCTTC
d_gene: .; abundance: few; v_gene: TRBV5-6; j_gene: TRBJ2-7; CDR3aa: CASSFYSDEQYF; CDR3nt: TGTGCCAGCAGCTTTTATAGCGACGAGCAGTACTTC
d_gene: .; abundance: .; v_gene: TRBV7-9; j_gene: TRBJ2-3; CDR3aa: CASSPTGRHTQYF; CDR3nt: TGTGCCAGCAGCCCCACCGGGCGACATACGCAGTATTTT
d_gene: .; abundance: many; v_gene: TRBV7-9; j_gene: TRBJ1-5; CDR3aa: CASSFSPERPQHF; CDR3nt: TGTGCCAGCAGCTTCAGCCCCGAGAGGCCCCAGCATTTT
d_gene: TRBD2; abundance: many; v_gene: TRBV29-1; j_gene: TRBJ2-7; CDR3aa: CSVEGVVDSGTYEQYF; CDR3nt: TGCAGCGTTGAAGGTGTGGTGGATAGCGGGACCTACGAGCAGTACTTC
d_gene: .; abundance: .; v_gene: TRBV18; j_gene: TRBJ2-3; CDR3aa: CASSPPGGGSTVEQYF; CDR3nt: TGTGCCAGCTCACCACCAGGGGGAGGAAGCACAGTAGAGCAGTATTTT
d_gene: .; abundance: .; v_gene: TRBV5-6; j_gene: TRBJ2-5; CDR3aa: CASSRAPVYVHQETQYF; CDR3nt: TGTGCCAGCAGCAGGGCCCCAGTTTACGTCCACCAAGAGACCCAGTACTTC
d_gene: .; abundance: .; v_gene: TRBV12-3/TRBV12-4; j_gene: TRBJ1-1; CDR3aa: CASSLIPTNTEAFF; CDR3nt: TGTGCCAGCAGTTTAATCCCGACTAACACTGAAGCTTTCTTT
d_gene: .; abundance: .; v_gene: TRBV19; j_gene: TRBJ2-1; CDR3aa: CASSPLGDKLNEQFF; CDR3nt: TGTGCCAGTAGTCCCTTGGGGGACAAACTCAATGAGCAGTTCTTC
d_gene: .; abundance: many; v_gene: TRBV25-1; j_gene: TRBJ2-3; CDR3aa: CASSESGPVGDTQYF; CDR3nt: TGTGCCAGCAGTGAATCTGGGCCCGTCGGAGATACGCAGTATTTT
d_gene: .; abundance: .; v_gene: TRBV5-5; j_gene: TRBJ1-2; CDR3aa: CASSLLGPSLNYGYTF; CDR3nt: TGTGCCAGCAGCTTGTTAGGGCCTTCACTTAACTATGGCTACACCTTC
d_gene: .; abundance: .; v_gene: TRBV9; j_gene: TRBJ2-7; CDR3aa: CASSPSTGSEQYF; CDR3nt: TGTGCCAGCAGCCCCTCCACAGGGAGCGAGCAGTACTTC
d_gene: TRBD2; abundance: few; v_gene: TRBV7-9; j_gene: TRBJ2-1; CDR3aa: CASSLGEGPYNEQFF; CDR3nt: TGTGCCAGCAGCCTAGGGGAGGGACCCTACAATGAGCAGTTCTTC
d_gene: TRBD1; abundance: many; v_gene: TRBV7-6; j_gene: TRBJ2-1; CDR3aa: CASSSTGASEQFF; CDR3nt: TGTGCCAGCAGCTCCACAGGGGCGAGTGAGCAGTTCTTC
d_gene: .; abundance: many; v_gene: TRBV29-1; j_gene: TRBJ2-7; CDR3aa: CSVIDETYEQYF; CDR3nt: TGCAGCGTTATCGATGAAACCTACGAGCAGTACTTC
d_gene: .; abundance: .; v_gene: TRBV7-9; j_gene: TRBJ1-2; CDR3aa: CASSFLAAWDYTF; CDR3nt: TGTGCCAGCAGCTTCTTAGCGGCTTGGGACTACACCTTC
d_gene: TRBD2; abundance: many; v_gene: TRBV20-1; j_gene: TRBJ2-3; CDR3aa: CSAILPGLARADTQYF; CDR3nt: TGCAGTGCTATCCTCCCGGGACTAGCTAGGGCAGATACGCAGTATTTT
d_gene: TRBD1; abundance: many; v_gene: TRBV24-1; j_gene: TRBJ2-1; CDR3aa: CATSDFRGVSTGGFNEQFF; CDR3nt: TGTGCCACCAGTGATTTTCGGGGTGTTTCTACAGGGGGCTTTAATGAGCAGTTCTTC
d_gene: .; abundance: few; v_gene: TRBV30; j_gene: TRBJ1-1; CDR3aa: CAWKSNQKGGTEAFF; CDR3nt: TGTGCCTGGAAAAGCAATCAGAAGGGGGGCACTGAAGCTTTCTTT
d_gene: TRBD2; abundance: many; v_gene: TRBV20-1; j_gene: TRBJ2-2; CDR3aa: CSAVPSGLTGELFF; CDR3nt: TGCAGTGCCGTCCCTAGCGGGCTTACCGGGGAGCTGTTTTTT
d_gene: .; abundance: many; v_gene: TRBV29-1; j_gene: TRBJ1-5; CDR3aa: CSVEDLRRAQHF; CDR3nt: TGCAGCGTTGAAGATCTTAGACGAGCCCAGCATTTT
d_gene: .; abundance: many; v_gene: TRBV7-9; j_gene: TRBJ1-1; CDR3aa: CASSSPSVNTEAFF; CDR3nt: TGTGCCAGCAGCTCCCCGTCCGTGAACACTGAAGCTTTCTTT